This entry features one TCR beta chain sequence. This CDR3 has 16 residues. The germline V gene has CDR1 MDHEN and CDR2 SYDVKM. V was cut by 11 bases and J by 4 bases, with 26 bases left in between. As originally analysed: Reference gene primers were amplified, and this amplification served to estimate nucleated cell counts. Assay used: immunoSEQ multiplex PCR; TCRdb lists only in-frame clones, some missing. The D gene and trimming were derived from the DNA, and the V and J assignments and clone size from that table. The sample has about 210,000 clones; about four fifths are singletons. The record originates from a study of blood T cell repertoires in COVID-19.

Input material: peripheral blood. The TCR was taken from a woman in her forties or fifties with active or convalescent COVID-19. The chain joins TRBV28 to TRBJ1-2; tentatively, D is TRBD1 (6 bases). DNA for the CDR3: TGTGCCGAAAGGGGAACAGGGACCAGTGTTATCTATGGCTACACCTTC. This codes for CAERGTGTSVIYGYTF.